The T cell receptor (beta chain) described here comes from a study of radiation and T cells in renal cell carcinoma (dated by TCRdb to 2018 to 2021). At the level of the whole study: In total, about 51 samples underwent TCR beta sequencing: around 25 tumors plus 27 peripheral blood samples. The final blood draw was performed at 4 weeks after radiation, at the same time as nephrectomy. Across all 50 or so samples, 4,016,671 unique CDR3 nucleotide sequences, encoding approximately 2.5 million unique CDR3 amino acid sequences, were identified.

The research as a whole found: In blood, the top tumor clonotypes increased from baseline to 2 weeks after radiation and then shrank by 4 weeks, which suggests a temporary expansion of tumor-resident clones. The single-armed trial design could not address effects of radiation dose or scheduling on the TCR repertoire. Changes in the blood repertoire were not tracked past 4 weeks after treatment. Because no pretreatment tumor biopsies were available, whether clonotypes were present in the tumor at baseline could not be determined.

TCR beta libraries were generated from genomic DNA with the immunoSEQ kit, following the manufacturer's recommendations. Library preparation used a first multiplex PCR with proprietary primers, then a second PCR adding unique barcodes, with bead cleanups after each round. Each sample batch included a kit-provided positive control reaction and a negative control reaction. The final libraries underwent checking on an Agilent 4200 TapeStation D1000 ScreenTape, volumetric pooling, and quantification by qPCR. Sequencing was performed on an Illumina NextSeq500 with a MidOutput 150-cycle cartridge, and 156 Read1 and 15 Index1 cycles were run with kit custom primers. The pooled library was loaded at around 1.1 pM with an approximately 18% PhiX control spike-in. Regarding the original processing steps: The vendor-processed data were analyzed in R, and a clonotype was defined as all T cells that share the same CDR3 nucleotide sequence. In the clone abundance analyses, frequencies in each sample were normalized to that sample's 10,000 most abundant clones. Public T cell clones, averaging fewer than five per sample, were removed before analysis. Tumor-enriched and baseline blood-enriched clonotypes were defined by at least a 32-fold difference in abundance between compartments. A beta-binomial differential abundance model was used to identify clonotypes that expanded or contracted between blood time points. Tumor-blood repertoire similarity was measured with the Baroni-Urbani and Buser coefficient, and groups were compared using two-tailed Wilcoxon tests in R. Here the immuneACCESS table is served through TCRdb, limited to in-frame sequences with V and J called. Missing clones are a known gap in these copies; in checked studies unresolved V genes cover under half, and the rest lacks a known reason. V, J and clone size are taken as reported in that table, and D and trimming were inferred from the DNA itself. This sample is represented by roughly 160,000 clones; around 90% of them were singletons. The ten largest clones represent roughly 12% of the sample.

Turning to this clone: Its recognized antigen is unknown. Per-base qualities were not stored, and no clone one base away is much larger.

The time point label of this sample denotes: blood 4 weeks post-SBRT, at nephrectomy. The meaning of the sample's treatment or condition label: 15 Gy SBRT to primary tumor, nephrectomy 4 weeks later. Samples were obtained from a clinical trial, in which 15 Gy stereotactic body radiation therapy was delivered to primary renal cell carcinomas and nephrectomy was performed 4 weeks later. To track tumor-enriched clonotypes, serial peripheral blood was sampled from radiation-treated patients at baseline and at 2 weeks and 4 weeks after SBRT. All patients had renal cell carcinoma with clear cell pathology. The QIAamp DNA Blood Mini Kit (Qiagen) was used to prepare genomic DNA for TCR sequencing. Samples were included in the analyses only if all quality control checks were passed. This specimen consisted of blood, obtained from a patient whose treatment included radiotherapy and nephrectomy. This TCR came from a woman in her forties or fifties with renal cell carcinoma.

CDR3 reads: CASTRGGSRGQPQHF. The bases are TGTGCCAGTACCAGGGGCGGATCCCGCGGTCAGCCCCAGCATTTT. The receptor chain draws on TRBV19 and TRBJ1-5, and the D gene may be TRBD1, 6 bases matching. V loses 7 bases, J loses 6 bases, and the germline ends lie 19 bases apart. The CDR3, from cysteine to phenylalanine, totals 15 residues. Only the CDR3 DNA stays, 45 bases, in frame from base 1. The germline V gene (reference sequence) supplies CDR1 LNHDA and CDR2 SQIVND.